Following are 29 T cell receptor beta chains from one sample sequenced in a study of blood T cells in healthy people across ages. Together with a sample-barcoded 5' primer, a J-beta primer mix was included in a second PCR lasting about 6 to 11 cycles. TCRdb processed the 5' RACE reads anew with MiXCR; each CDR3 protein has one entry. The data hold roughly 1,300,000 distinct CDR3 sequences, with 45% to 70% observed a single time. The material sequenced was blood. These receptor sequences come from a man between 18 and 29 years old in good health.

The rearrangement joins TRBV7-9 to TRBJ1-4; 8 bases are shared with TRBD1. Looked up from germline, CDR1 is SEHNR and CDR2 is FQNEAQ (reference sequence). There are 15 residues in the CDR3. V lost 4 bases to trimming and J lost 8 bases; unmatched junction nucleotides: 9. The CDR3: CASSYIGQGPEKLFF. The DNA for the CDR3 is TGTGCCAGCAGCTACATTGGACAGGGTCCAGAAAAACTGTTTTTT.

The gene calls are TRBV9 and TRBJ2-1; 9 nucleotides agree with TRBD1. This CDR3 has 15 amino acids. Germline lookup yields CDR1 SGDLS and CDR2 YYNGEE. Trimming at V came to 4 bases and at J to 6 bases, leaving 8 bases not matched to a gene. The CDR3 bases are TGTGCCAGCAGCCCAGGCCGGGACAGGGTCAATGAGCAGTTCTTC. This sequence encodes CASSPGRDRVNEQFF.

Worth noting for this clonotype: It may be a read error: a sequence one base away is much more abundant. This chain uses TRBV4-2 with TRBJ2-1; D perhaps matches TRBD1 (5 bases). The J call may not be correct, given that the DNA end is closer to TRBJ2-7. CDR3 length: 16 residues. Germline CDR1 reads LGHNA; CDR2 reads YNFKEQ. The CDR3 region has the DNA TGTGCCAGCAGCCAAGATGGACATAACTCCTACAATGAGCAGTACTTC. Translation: CASSQDGHNSYNEQYF.

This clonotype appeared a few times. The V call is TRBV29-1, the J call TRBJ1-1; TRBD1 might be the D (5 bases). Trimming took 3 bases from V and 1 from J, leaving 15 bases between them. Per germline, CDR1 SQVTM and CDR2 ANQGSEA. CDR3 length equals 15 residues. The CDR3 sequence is CSVEVAGSWNTEAFF. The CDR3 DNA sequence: TGCAGCGTTGAGGTTGCAGGGTCGTGGAACACTGAAGCTTTCTTT.

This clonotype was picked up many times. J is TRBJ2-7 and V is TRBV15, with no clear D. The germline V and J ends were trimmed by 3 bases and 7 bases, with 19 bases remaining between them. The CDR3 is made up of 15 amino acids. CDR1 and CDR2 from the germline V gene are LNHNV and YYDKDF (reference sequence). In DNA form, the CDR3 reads TGTGCCACCAGCAGGAGCCGGCAGGTTTCGGGTGAGCAGTACTTC. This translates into CATSRSRQVSGEQYF.

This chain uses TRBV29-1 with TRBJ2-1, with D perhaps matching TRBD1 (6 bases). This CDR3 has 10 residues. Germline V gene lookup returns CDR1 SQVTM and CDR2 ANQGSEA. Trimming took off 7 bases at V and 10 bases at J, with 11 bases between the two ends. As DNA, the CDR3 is TGCAGCGGTGTGGGGGCAGAGCAGTTCTTC. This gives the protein CSGVGAEQFF.

This CDR3 is CASSLAHSIDTQYF. The CDR3 nucleotides are TGTGCCAGCAGCTTAGCACACTCCATAGATACGCAGTATTTT. The chain combines TRBV7-9 with TRBJ2-3; D is ambiguous. The CDR3 extends over 14 amino acids. The V end lost 0 bases, the J end lost 5 bases, and 9 bases lay between the germline ends. From germline, CDR1 is SEHNR and CDR2 FQNEAQ (reference sequence).

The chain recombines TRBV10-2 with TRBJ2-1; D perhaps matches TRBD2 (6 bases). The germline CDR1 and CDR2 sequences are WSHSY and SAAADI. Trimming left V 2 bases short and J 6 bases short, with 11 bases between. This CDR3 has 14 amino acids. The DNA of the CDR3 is TGCGCCAGCAGTGAGGGGAGGTCGGGCAATGAGCAGTTCTTC. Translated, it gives CASSEGRSGNEQFF.

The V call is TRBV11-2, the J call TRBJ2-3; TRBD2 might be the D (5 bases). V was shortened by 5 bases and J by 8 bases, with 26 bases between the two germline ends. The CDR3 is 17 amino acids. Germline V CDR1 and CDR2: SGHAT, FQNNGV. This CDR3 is CASSSILRLRYGGTQYF. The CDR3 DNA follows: TGTGCCAGCAGCAGCATATTACGCCTGCGTTATGGAGGTACGCAGTATTTT.

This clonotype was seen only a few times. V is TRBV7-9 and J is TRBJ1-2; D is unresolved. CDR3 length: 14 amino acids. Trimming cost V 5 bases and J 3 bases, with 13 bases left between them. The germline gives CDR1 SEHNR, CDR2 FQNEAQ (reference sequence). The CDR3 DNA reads TGTGCCAGCAGCGTCCCGGAGGAGCACTATGGCTACACCTTC. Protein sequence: CASSVPEEHYGYTF.

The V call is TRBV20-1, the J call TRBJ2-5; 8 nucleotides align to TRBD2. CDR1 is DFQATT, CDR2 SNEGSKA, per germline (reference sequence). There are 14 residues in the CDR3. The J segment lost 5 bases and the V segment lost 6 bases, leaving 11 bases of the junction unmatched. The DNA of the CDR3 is TGCAGTGCAGGGGGATTAGCGGGGTGGGAGACCCAGTACTTC. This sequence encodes CSAGGLAGWETQYF.

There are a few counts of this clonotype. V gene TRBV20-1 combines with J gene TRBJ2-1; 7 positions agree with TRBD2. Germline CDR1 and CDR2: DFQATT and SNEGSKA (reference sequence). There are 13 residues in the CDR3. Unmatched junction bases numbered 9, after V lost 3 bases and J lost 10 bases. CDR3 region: CSASRGLVREQFF. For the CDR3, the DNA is TGCAGTGCTAGCAGAGGACTAGTTCGCGAGCAGTTCTTC.

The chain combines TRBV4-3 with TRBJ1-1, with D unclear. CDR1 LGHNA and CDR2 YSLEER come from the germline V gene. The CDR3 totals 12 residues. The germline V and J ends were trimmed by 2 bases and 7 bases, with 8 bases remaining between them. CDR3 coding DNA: TGCGCCAGCAGCCAATTAGGGTGTGAAGCTTTCTTT. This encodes CASSQLGCEAFF.

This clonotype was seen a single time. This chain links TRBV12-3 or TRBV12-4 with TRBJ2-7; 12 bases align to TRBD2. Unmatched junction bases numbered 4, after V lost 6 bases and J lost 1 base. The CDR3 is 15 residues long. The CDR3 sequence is CASSSSGRGSYEQYF. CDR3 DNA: TGTGCCAGCAGCTCTAGCGGGAGGGGATCCTACGAGCAGTACTTC.

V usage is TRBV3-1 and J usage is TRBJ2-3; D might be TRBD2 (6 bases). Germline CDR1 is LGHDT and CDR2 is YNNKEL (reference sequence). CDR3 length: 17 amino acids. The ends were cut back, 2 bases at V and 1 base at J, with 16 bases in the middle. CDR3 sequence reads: CASSQTPRDSGTDTQYF. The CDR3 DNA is TGTGCCAGCAGCCAAACGCCCCGGGACTCCGGCACAGATACGCAGTATTTT.

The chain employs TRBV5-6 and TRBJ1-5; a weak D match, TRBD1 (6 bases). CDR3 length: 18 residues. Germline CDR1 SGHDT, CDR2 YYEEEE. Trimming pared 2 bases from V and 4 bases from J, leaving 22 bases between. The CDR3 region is CASSLRQESTALNQPQHF. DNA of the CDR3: TGTGCCAGCAGCTTAAGACAGGAATCTACCGCACTAAATCAGCCCCAGCATTTT.

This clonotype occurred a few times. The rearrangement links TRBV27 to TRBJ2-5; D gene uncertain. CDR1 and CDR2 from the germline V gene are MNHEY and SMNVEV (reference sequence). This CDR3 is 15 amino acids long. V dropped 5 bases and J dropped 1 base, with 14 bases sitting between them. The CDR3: CASSGEPNTQETQYF. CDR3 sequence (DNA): TGTGCCAGCAGTGGAGAACCGAACACCCAAGAGACCCAGTACTTC.

CDR3 nucleotide sequence: TGTGCCAGCAGTTACTCGACATTGCGGGAGGGCGAGGATGAGCAGTTCTTC. This sequence encodes CASSYSTLREGEDEQFF. The V gene is TRBV6-7, the J gene TRBJ2-1, with 9 nucleotides matching TRBD2. TRBV6-7 is classed as an ORF, of uncertain function. V lost 0 bases to trimming and J lost 8 bases; unmatched junction nucleotides: 11. CDR3 length: 17 amino acids.

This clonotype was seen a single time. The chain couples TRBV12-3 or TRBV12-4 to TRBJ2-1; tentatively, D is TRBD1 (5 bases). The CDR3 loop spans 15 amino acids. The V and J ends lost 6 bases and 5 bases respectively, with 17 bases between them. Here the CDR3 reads CASSPHDSHNNEQFF. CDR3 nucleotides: TGTGCCAGCAGCCCCCATGACAGCCACAACAATGAGCAGTTCTTC.

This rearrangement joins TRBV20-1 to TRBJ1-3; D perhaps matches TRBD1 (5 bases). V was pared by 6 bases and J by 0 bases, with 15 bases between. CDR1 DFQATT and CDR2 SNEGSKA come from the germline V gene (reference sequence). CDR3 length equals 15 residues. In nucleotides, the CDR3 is TGCAGTGCCAGACCCGGGACGGTCTCTGGAAACACCATATATTTT. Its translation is CSARPGTVSGNTIYF.

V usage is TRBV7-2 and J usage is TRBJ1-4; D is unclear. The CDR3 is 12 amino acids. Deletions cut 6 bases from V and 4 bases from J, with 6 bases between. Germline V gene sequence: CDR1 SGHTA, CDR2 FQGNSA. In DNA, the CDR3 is TGTGCCAGCAGGAACAGTAATGAAAAACTGTTTTTT. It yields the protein CASRNSNEKLFF.

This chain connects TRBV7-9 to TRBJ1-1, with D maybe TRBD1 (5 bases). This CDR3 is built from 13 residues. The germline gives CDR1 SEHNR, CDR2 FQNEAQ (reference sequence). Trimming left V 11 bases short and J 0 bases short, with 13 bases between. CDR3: CAPGGPMNTEAFF. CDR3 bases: TGTGCCCCGGGGGGACCCATGAACACTGAAGCTTTCTTT. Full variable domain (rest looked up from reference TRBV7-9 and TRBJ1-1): DTGVSQNPRHKITKRGQNVTFRCDPISEHNRLYWYRQTLGQGPEFLTYFQNEAQLEKSRLLSDRFSAERPKGSFSTLEIQRTEQGDSAMYLCAPGGPMNTEAFFGQGTRLTVV.

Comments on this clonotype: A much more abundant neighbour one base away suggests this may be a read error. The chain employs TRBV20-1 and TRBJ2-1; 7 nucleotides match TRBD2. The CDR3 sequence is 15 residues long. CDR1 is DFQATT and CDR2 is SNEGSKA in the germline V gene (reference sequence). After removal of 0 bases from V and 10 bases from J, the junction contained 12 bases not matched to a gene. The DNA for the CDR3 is TGCAGTGCTAGAGATGTCACTAGCGAGCTGAAGGAGCAGTTCTTC. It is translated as CSARDVTSELKEQFF.

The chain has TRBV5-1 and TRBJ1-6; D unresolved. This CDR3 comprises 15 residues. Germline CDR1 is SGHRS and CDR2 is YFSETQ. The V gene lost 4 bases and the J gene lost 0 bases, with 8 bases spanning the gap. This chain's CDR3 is CASSQDGSYNSPLHF. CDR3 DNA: TGCGCCAGCAGCCAGGACGGCTCCTATAATTCACCCCTCCACTTT. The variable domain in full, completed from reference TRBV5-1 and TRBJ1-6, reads KAGVTQTPRYLIKTRGQQVTLSCSPISGHRSVSWYQQTPGQGLQFLFEYFSETQRNKGNFPGRFSGRQFSNSRSEMNVSTLELGDSALYLCASSQDGSYNSPLHFGNGTRLTVT.

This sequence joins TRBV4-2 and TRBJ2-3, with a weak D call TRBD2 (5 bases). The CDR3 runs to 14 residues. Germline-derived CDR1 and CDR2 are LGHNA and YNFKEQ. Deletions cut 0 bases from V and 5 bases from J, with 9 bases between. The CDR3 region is CASSQDEGEDTQYF. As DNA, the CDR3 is TGTGCCAGCAGCCAAGATGAGGGTGAAGATACGCAGTATTTT.

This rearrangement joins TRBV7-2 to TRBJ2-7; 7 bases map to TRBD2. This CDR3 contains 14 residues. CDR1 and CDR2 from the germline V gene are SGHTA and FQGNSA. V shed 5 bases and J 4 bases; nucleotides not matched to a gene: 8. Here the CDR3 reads CASSPGGGEYEQYF. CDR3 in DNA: TGTGCCAGCAGCCCCGGTGGGGGGGAGTACGAGCAGTACTTC.

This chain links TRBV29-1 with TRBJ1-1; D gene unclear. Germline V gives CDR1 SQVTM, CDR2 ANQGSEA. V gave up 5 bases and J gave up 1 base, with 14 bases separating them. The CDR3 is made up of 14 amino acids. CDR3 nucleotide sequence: TGCAGCGTTTTGGGAGGGAACCGGAACACTGAAGCTTTCTTT. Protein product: CSVLGGNRNTEAFF.

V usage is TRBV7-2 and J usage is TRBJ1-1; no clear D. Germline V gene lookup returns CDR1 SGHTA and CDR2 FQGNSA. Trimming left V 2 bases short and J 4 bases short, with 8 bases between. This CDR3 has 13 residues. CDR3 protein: CASSLSELTEAFF. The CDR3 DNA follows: TGTGCCAGCAGCTTAAGCGAACTCACTGAAGCTTTCTTT.

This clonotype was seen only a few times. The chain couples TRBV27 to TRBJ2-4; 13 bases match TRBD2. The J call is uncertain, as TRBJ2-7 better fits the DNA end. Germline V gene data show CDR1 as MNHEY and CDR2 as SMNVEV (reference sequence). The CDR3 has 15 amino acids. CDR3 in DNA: TGTGCCTCGGGACTAGCGGGGTCAGAGACCTACGAGCAGTACTTC. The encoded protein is CASGLAGSETYEQYF.